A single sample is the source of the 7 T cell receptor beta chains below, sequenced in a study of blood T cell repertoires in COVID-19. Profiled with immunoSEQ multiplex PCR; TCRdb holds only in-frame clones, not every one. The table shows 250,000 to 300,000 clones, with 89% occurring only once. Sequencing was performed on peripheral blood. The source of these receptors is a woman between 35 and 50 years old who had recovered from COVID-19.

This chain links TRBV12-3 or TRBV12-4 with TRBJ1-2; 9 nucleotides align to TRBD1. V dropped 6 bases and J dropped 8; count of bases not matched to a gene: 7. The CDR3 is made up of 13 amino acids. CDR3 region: CASSKGQGGGYTF. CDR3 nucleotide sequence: TGTGCCAGCAGCAAGGGACAGGGCGGGGGCTACACCTTC.

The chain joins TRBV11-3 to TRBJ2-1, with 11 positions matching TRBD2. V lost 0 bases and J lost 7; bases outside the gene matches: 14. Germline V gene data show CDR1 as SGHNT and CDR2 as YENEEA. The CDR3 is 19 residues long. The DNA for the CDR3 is TGTGCCAGCAGCTTAGAAGCCACAACCGGGACTAGCGGAAATAATGAGCAGTTCTTC. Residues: CASSLEATTGTSGNNEQFF.

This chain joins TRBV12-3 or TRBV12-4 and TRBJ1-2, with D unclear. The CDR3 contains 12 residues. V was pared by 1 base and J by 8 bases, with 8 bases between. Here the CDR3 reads CASSLGSQGYTF. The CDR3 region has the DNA TGTGCCAGCAGTTTAGGGTCTCAGGGCTACACCTTC.

The CDR3 loop is CASNVGAGQPQHF. As DNA, the CDR3 is TGTGCCAGTAATGTGGGGGCTGGTCAGCCCCAGCATTTT. The V call is TRBV19, the J call TRBJ1-5; weak D call: TRBD1 (6 bases). Trimming left V 7 bases short and J 6 bases short, with 13 bases between. Germline V CDR1 and CDR2: LNHDA, SQIVND (reference sequence). CDR3 length: 13 amino acids.

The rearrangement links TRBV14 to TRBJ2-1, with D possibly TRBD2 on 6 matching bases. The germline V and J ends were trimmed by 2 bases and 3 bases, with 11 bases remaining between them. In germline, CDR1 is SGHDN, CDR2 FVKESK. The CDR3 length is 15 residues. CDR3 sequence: CASSQPGLYYNEQFF. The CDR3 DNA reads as TGTGCCAGCAGCCAACCGGGACTGTACTACAATGAGCAGTTCTTC.

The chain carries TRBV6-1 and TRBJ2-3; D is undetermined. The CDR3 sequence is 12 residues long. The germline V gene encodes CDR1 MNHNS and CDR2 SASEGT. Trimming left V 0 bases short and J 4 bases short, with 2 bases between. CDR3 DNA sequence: TGTGCCAGCAGTGAAGCCGCAGATACGCAGTATTTT. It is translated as CASSEAADTQYF.

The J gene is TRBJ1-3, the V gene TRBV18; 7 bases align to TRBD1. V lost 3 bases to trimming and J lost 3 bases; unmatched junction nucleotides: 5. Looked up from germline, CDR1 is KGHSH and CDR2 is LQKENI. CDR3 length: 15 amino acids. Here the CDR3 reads CASSPRDSNGNTIYF. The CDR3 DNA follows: TGTGCCAGCTCACCGAGGGACAGTAATGGAAACACCATATATTTT.